Listed below are T cell receptor beta chains from one sample, sequenced in a study of control samples from healthy donors and cancer patients. This table comes from immunoSEQ multiplex PCR, and its TCRdb copy is limited to in-frame clones, with some not included. The table lists 150,000 to 200,000 clones, approximately 93% of them singletons. Input material: blood. Receptors originate from a middle-aged woman in good health. Both conserved end residues are part of each CDR3. The D gene is left open where the match is weak. Clone size is shown for a subset of rows, as once, few, many or a class of expanded clone.

j_call clone_size d_call v_call cdr3_aa cdr3_nt
TRBJ2-1 - TRBD1 TRBV19 CASSLTAGTGNEQFF TGTGCCAGTAGTCTGACTGCAGGGACAGGCAATGAGCAGTTCTTC
TRBJ2-5 - - TRBV11-3 CASSEGVLKTQYF TGTGCCAGCAGCGAGGGGGTCCTGAAGACCCAGTACTTC
TRBJ1-1 - - TRBV2 CANREKRTEAFF TGTGCCAACAGAGAGAAGAGGACTGAAGCTTTCTTT
TRBJ1-1 - - TRBV6-2/TRBV6-3 CASSYARANAEAFF TGTGCCAGCAGTTACGCCCGAGCTAACGCTGAAGCTTTCTTT
TRBJ2-7 - - TRBV6-6 CASSYVEGEQYF TGTGCCAGCAGTTATGTGGAGGGCGAGCAGTACTTC
TRBJ1-5 - TRBD1 TRBV7-2 CASSQQRTGMTQPQHF TGTGCCAGCAGCCAACAGAGGACAGGCATGACACAGCCCCAGCATTTT
TRBJ1-4 - - TRBV27 CASSWIGSNEKLFF TGTGCCAGCAGTTGGATCGGGAGTAATGAAAAACTGTTTTTT
TRBJ2-1 - TRBD2 TRBV27 CASKGLAGLHNEQFF TGTGCCAGCAAGGGACTAGCGGGACTCCACAATGAGCAGTTCTTC
TRBJ1-5 - - TRBV14 CASSQDSNQPQHF TGTGCCAGCAGCCAGGACAGCAATCAGCCCCAGCATTTT
TRBJ2-7 - - TRBV5-6 CASSLTGFYEQYF TGTGCCAGCAGCTTGACAGGGTTCTACGAGCAGTACTTC
TRBJ1-6 - TRBD1 TRBV6-2/TRBV6-3 CASSSGQGSSSPLHF TGTGCCAGCAGTTCTGGACAGGGGTCAAGTTCACCCCTCCACTTT
TRBJ2-3 - - TRBV29-1 CSVAVTSTDTQYF TGCAGCGTTGCAGTCACTAGCACAGATACGCAGTATTTT
TRBJ2-1 - - TRBV7-9 CASSLVLGNEQFF TGTGCCAGCAGCTTAGTCTTAGGCAATGAGCAGTTCTTC
TRBJ2-7 once TRBD1 TRBV5-1 CASSVQPGQSYEQYF TGCGCCAGCAGCGTCCAACCGGGACAGTCCTACGAGCAGTACTTC
TRBJ1-1 - TRBD1 TRBV18 CASSPNRGLGAFF TGTGCCAGCTCACCTAACAGGGGTCTCGGAGCTTTCTTT
TRBJ2-7 - - TRBV6-5 CASPSQAYEQYF TGTGCCAGCCCGAGTCAGGCCTACGAGCAGTACTTC
TRBJ2-1 - TRBD1 TRBV5-1 CASSLEGQGMHNEQFF TGCGCCAGCAGCTTGGAGGGACAGGGGATGCACAATGAGCAGTTCTTC
TRBJ1-2 - - TRBV6-5 CASSYRASRDGYTF TGTGCCAGCAGTTACAGGGCTTCGCGGGATGGCTACACCTTC
TRBJ1-5 - - TRBV4-2 CASSQVYQSNQPQHF TGTGCCAGCAGCCAAGTATATCAGAGCAATCAGCCCCAGCATTTT
TRBJ2-7 - - TRBV5-8 CASSFFTSTSYEQYF TGTGCCAGCAGCTTTTTCACCTCAACGTCCTACGAGCAGTACTTC
TRBJ2-3 - TRBD2 TRBV9 CASSVSTSPDTQYF TGTGCCAGCAGCGTCTCGACTAGCCCAGATACGCAGTATTTT
TRBJ1-4 - - TRBV2 CASSVPLRTNEKLFF TGTGCCAGCAGTGTCCCTCTGAGAACTAATGAAAAACTGTTTTTT
TRBJ1-3 few - TRBV19 CASHTGSNFRNTIYF TGTGCCAGCCATACAGGGTCAAACTTCCGAAACACCATATATTTT
TRBJ2-5 - - TRBV6-5 CASRRQAFSETQYF TGTGCCAGCAGAAGACAGGCCTTCAGTGAGACCCAGTACTTC
TRBJ2-2 once TRBD2 TRBV5-6 CASSIPSGRNTGELFF TGTGCCAGCAGCATACCTAGCGGGCGGAACACCGGGGAGCTGTTTTTT
TRBJ2-3 - TRBD2 TRBV14 CASSHLGLAGASDTQYF TGTGCCAGCAGCCACCTAGGACTAGCGGGAGCATCAGATACGCAGTATTTT
TRBJ1-1 - - TRBV7-8 CASRSGMGTEAFF TGTGCCAGCAGGAGTGGGATGGGGACTGAAGCTTTCTTT
TRBJ1-2 - - TRBV29-1 CSVEDPGIYGYTF TGCAGCGTTGAAGATCCAGGAATTTATGGCTACACCTTC
TRBJ1-2 - TRBD1 TRBV7-3 CASSLVGGDGYTF TGTGCCAGCAGCTTAGTAGGGGGCGATGGCTACACCTTC
TRBJ2-2 - - TRBV7-2 CASSPSTGNTGELFF TGTGCCAGCTCCCCTTCCACCGGAAACACCGGGGAGCTGTTTTTT
TRBJ1-3 - TRBD1 TRBV29-1 CSVDEQGAPGNTIYF TGCAGCGTTGATGAACAGGGGGCGCCGGGAAACACCATATATTTT
TRBJ1-1 - TRBD1 TRBV18 CASSYQGGTEAFF TGTGCCAGCTCGTATCAGGGGGGCACTGAAGCTTTCTTT
TRBJ1-1 - - TRBV9 CASSVEAGITEAFF TGTGCCAGCAGCGTAGAGGCAGGGATTACTGAAGCTTTCTTT
TRBJ1-2 once - TRBV3-1/TRBV3-2 CASRQTPTGLYGYTF TGTGCCAGCAGGCAAACTCCAACAGGGCTCTATGGCTACACCTTC
TRBJ2-5 - TRBD2 TRBV9 CASSVGGRADETQYF TGTGCCAGCAGCGTGGGCGGGAGGGCCGATGAGACCCAGTACTTC